The rows below give T cell receptor beta chains drawn from one sample of a study of molecular identifiers for immune sequencing clone quantification. TCRdb independently ran MiXCR on the PCR reads; one entry per CDR3 protein. Here the sample spans more than 70,000 distinct CDR3 sequences, roughly 21% being singletons. Material for sequencing was naive CD8+ T cells from blood, with Jurkat cell RNA spiked in. Receptor source: a human donor in good health. Some libraries in this study had Jurkat cell RNA spiked in. CDR3s include the opening cysteine and the closing phenylalanine or tryptophan. D genes are given only for firm matches. Only part of the rows carry a size: once, few, many, or a class if the clone is expanded.

>TRBV27|16|TRBJ2-5|.|many
CASSPRPRPPDETQYF
TGTGCCAGCAGTCCCCGCCCGAGGCCTCCAGATGAGACCCAGTACTTC
>TRBV15|16|TRBJ2-1|TRBD1|once
CATSRDLGGVYNGQFF
TGTGCCACCAGCAGAGATTTAGGGGGCGTCTACAATGGGCAGTTCTTC
>TRBV6-1|15|TRBJ1-1|.|many
CASSEEWTANTEAFF
TGTGCCAGCAGTGAAGAATGGACTGCGAACACTGAAGCTTTCTTT
>TRBV29-1|13|TRBJ2-1|TRBD1|.
CSAADRADNEQFF
TGCAGCGCTGCGGACAGGGCCGACAATGAGCAGTTCTTC
>TRBV4-1|14|TRBJ1-2|.|.
CASSQQGRIYGYTF
TGCGCCAGCAGCCAACAGGGGCGGATCTATGGCTACACCTTC
>TRBV29-1|15|TRBJ2-1|.|once
CSVDLRASFSNEQFF
TGCAGCGTTGATCTCCGGGCTAGTTTTAGCAATGAGCAGTTCTTC
>TRBV11-3|13|TRBJ2-1|.|many
CASSSGQPNEQFF
TGTGCCAGCAGCTCCGGGCAGCCGAATGAGCAGTTCTTC
>TRBV6-2/TRBV6-3|14|TRBJ2-3|.|many
CASRPPAGLDTQYF
TGTGCCAGCAGGCCACCCGCGGGGTTGGATACGCAGTATTTT
>TRBV2|16|TRBJ1-1|.|few
CASSEITGPGPTEAFF
TGTGCCAGCAGTGAAATCACCGGTCCCGGGCCCACTGAAGCTTTCTTT
>TRBV24-1|16|TRBJ2-1|.|many
CATSSGEGGLVDEQFF
TGTGCCACCAGCAGTGGTGAGGGAGGTTTAGTCGATGAGCAGTTCTTC
>TRBV7-3|16|TRBJ2-1|.|.
CASSSLGGSSYNEQFF
TGTGCCAGCAGCTCCCTCGGTGGGAGCTCCTACAATGAGCAGTTCTTC
>TRBV20-1|17|TRBJ1-1|.|many
CSADLLNPGPGGTEAFF
TGCAGTGCTGACCTTTTAAACCCTGGTCCGGGGGGAACTGAAGCTTTCTTT
>TRBV9|15|TRBJ2-7|.|.
CASSVGGQIVYEQYF
TGTGCCAGCAGCGTAGGCGGACAGATCGTTTACGAGCAGTACTTC
>TRBV7-9|13|TRBJ2-5|.|many
CASSPPESETQYF
TGTGCCAGCAGCCCCCCCGAATCAGAGACCCAGTACTTC
>TRBV7-9|16|TRBJ2-3|TRBD1|few
CASSLVDGTVTDTQYF
TGTGCCAGCAGCTTAGTAGACGGGACAGTAACAGATACGCAGTATTTT
>TRBV7-6|14|TRBJ2-7|.|many
CASSLDVLGHEQYF
TGTGCCAGCAGCTTAGATGTTCTCGGTCACGAGCAGTACTTC
>TRBV11-2|14|TRBJ2-2|.|.
CASSLGGRTGELFF
TGTGCCAGCAGCTTGGGTGGGCGCACCGGGGAGCTGTTTTTT
>TRBV7-2|14|TRBJ1-6|.|.
CASSLGTGGSPLHF
TGTGCCAGCAGCCTTGGCACCGGGGGGTCACCCCTCCACTTT
>TRBV12-3/TRBV12-4|15|TRBJ1-5|.|.
CASRDDRYSNQPQHF
TGTGCCAGCAGAGACGACAGGTATAGCAATCAGCCCCAGCATTTT
>TRBV6-2/TRBV6-3|17|TRBJ1-5|TRBD1|many
CASRAGTGIYSNQPQHF
TGTGCCAGCAGGGCCGGGACAGGGATCTATAGCAATCAGCCCCAGCATTTT
>TRBV4-3|14|TRBJ2-7|.|many
CASSQGRQGYEQYF
TGCGCCAGCAGCCAAGGTCGGCAGGGCTACGAGCAGTACTTC
>TRBV6-5|15|TRBJ2-7|TRBD2|.
CASSRTSGRAWEQYF
TGTGCCAGCAGTCGGACTAGCGGGAGGGCGTGGGAGCAGTACTTC
>TRBV4-3|15|TRBJ1-2|.|few
CASSQEAGVGYGYTF
TGCGCCAGCAGCCAAGAGGCAGGGGTTGGGTATGGCTACACCTTC
>TRBV4-3|15|TRBJ2-1|TRBD1|many
CASSQDRGSYNEQFF
TGCGCCAGCAGCCAAGACAGGGGGTCCTACAATGAGCAGTTCTTC
>TRBV6-2/TRBV6-3|15|TRBJ1-5|.|few
CASSFTTVSNQPQHF
TGTGCCAGCAGTTTCACGACAGTGAGCAATCAGCCCCAGCATTTT
>TRBV5-1|15|TRBJ1-1|TRBD1|many
CASSPGQGMNTEAFF
TGCGCCAGCAGCCCTGGACAGGGGATGAACACTGAAGCTTTCTTT
>TRBV12-3/TRBV12-4|15|TRBJ1-5|.|many
CASSLGVISNQPQHF
TGTGCCAGCAGTTTAGGTGTCATTAGCAATCAGCCCCAGCATTTT
>TRBV7-8|14|TRBJ1-5|.|few
CASSLAQGNQPQHF
TGTGCCAGCAGCTTAGCGCAGGGAAATCAGCCCCAGCATTTT
>TRBV7-6|14|TRBJ2-7|.|many
CASSFQGGGDEQYF
TGTGCCAGCAGCTTCCAGGGGGGTGGCGACGAGCAGTACTTC
>TRBV11-2|17|TRBJ2-3|.|many
CASSFLPSAMAGDTQYF
TGTGCCAGCAGCTTCCTACCAAGCGCCATGGCTGGAGATACGCAGTATTTT
>TRBV4-1|15|TRBJ2-1|TRBD2|many
CASSQSGGASGEQFF
TGCGCCAGCAGCCAAAGCGGGGGGGCCAGTGGCGAGCAGTTCTTC
>TRBV7-9|16|TRBJ2-5|TRBD2|few
CASSSYRASGQETQYF
TGTGCCAGCAGCTCCTACAGGGCTAGCGGGCAAGAGACCCAGTACTTC
>TRBV11-2|14|TRBJ2-3|TRBD2|many
CASTVAGSTDTQYF
TGTGCCAGCACCGTAGCGGGTAGCACAGATACGCAGTATTTT
>TRBV4-1|16|TRBJ2-5|.|few
CASSQGSYRAWETQYF
TGCGCCAGCAGCCAAGGCTCTTACAGGGCGTGGGAGACCCAGTACTTC
>TRBV10-1|15|TRBJ2-3|.|few
CASSESRLSTDTQYF
TGCGCCAGCAGTGAGTCCCGACTCAGCACAGATACGCAGTATTTT
>TRBV7-9|15|TRBJ1-1|.|.
CASSFGVRGNTEAFF
TGTGCCAGCAGCTTCGGTGTGCGGGGAAACACTGAAGCTTTCTTT
>TRBV6-5|14|TRBJ2-1|.|many
CASSYGGATHEQFF
TGTGCCAGCAGTTACGGGGGGGCAACCCATGAGCAGTTCTTC
>TRBV28|15|TRBJ1-5|.|many
CASSLTTARHQPQHF
TGTGCCAGCAGTTTAACAACAGCGCGGCATCAGCCCCAGCATTTT
>TRBV7-2|18|TRBJ2-7|TRBD2|many
CASSLEPTLAGGDYEQYF
TGTGCCAGCAGCTTAGAGCCGACTCTAGCGGGAGGGGATTACGAGCAGTACTTC
>TRBV5-3|16|TRBJ2-2|TRBD1|once
CASSLTDRGFAGELFF
TGTGCCAGCAGCTTAACTGACAGGGGGTTCGCCGGGGAGCTGTTTTTT
>TRBV29-1|15|TRBJ2-1|.|few
CSVEGDNDTYNERFF
TGCAGCGTTGAGGGGGACAACGACACCTACAATGAGCGGTTCTTC
>TRBV6-5|14|TRBJ2-1|TRBD2|few
CASSPSGLLGGQFF
TGTGCCAGCAGTCCTAGCGGCCTCCTCGGGGGGCAGTTCTTC
>TRBV7-3|13|TRBJ2-3|.|few
CASAFGATDTQYF
TGTGCCAGCGCTTTTGGGGCCACAGATACGCAGTATTTT
>TRBV19|13|TRBJ2-1|TRBD2|few
CASGLAVNNEQFF
TGTGCCAGCGGACTAGCGGTAAACAATGAGCAGTTCTTC
>TRBV5-4|14|TRBJ2-7|.|many
CASSHDIFPYEQYF
TGTGCCAGCAGCCATGACATATTCCCCTACGAGCAGTACTTC
>TRBV7-9|15|TRBJ2-5|TRBD2|few
CASSPDAGEAETQYF
TGTGCCAGCAGCCCGGATGCGGGGGAGGCAGAGACCCAGTACTTC
>TRBV19|14|TRBJ2-5|TRBD1|.
CASAHRDRAETQYF
TGTGCCAGTGCCCACCGGGACAGGGCAGAGACCCAGTACTTC
>TRBV5-1|16|TRBJ2-7|.|few
CASSLAAAKASYEQYF
TGCGCCAGCAGCTTGGCCGCGGCCAAAGCCTCCTACGAGCAGTACTTC
>TRBV20-1|15|TRBJ2-1|TRBD1|.
CGALEPGGLYNEQFF
TGCGGTGCACTAGAACCAGGGGGTCTCTACAATGAGCAGTTCTTC
>TRBV6-5|16|TRBJ2-3|TRBD2|many
CASSLSSGASTDTQYF
TGTGCCAGCTCCCTATCGAGCGGGGCTAGCACAGATACGCAGTATTTT
>TRBV5-1|12|TRBJ2-7|TRBD1|many
CASSLGTGWQYF
TGCGCCAGCAGCTTAGGGACAGGCTGGCAGTACTTC
>TRBV20-1|14|TRBJ2-5|.|many
CSARDGSGQETQYF
TGCAGTGCTAGAGATGGTAGCGGACAAGAGACCCAGTACTTC
>TRBV5-4|16|TRBJ1-4|.|many
CASSPQTGTYIEKLFF
TGTGCCAGCAGCCCACAGACCGGGACATATATTGAAAAACTGTTTTTT
>TRBV3-1|20|TRBJ2-3|TRBD2|many
CASSQSGLAGGRLPTDTQYF
TGTGCCAGCAGCCAATCGGGACTAGCGGGGGGGCGATTACCCACAGATACGCAGTATTTT
>TRBV3-1|14|TRBJ2-3|.|.
CASSQEKVVDTRYF
TGTGCCAGCAGCCAAGAAAAGGTAGTAGATACGCGGTATTTT
>TRBV4-3|14|TRBJ1-5|.|many
CASSQDRDDQPQHF
TGCGCCAGCAGCCAAGATCGCGACGACCAGCCCCAGCATTTT
>TRBV19|11|TRBJ2-7|.|few
CASRDAYEQYF
TGTGCCAGCCGAGATGCCTACGAGCAGTACTTC
>TRBV11-2|16|TRBJ2-7|TRBD1|.
CASSLGFGTGTYEQYF
TGTGCCAGCAGCTTAGGGTTCGGGACAGGGACCTACGAGCAGTACTTC